These 21 T cell receptor beta chains originate from one sample sequenced in a study of technical replicates of blood from a few donors. Assay: immunoSEQ multiplex PCR; the TCRdb copy retains only in-frame clones and omits some. Of more than 75,000 clones listed, around 93% are singletons. Sequenced input: T cells isolated from PBMCs. Source of these receptors: a human donor in good health.

V usage is TRBV19 and J usage is TRBJ2-7; no clear D gene. This CDR3 region has 12 residues. The V end lost 7 bases, the J end lost 2 bases, and 9 bases lay between the germline ends. Germline CDR1 is LNHDA and CDR2 is SQIVND (reference sequence). The CDR3 here is CASTGNPYEQYF. The CDR3 nucleotides are TGTGCCAGTACTGGCAACCCCTACGAGCAGTACTTC.

J is TRBJ1-4 and V is TRBV7-9; a weak D match, TRBD1 (6 bases). The CDR3 spans 16 residues. Trimming pared 1 base from V and 0 bases from J, leaving 9 bases between. CDR1 and CDR2 (germline): SEHNR, FQNEAQ (reference sequence). CDR3 loop: CASSLVTGTTNEKLFF. The DNA for the CDR3 is TGTGCCAGCAGCTTAGTAACAGGGACAACTAATGAAAAACTGTTTTTT.

V is TRBV6-5 and J is TRBJ2-5, with 8 bases fitting TRBD2. CDR1 is MNHEY and CDR2 is SVGAGI in the germline V gene. V lost 4 bases and J lost 1; bases outside the gene matches: 8. The CDR3 totals 16 residues. CDR3 amino acids: CASSSPWRGVQETQYF. In DNA form, the CDR3 reads TGTGCCAGCAGTTCCCCGTGGCGGGGGGTCCAAGAGACCCAGTACTTC.

This chain uses TRBV5-1 with TRBJ2-1; a weak D match, TRBD1 (6 bases). This CDR3 spans 15 amino acids. V dropped 7 bases and J dropped 6 bases, with 20 bases sitting between them. Germline CDR1 SGHRS, CDR2 YFSETQ. CDR3 loop: CASSPQGLGGNEQFF. The CDR3 nucleotides read TGCGCCAGCTCCCCGCAGGGGCTAGGTGGCAATGAGCAGTTCTTC.

This chain joins TRBV5-1 and TRBJ1-4; D remains ambiguous. The ends were cut back, 0 bases at V and 5 bases at J, with 14 bases in the middle. Per germline, CDR1 SGHRS and CDR2 YFSETQ. This CDR3 contains 16 residues. The CDR3 nucleotides read TGCGCCAGCAGCTTGGATCCAGGTTATGCGAATGAAAAACTGTTTTTT. Its translation is CASSLDPGYANEKLFF.

V usage is TRBV6-1 and J usage is TRBJ2-7, with D possibly being TRBD2 (6 bases). The CDR3 is made up of 16 amino acids. Trimming shortened V by 2 bases and J by 1 base, and 15 bases separated the two germline ends. Germline loops: CDR1 MNHNS, CDR2 SASEGT. The CDR3 DNA is TGTGCCAGCAGTGAAAAACGGGCAGGACTATCCTACGAGCAGTACTTC. Encoded protein: CASSEKRAGLSYEQYF.

V is TRBV19 and J is TRBJ1-5; TRBD1 might be the D (5 bases). Between the trimmed V and J ends, which lost 2 bases and 1 base, there was a span of 12 bases. Germline values: CDR1 LNHDA, CDR2 SQIVND (reference sequence). The CDR3 spans 16 residues. The CDR3 here is CASSITGTASNQPQHF. The CDR3 nucleotides read TGTGCCAGTAGTATAACCGGGACTGCAAGCAATCAGCCCCAGCATTTT. The variable domain in full, with the rest retrieved from reference TRBV19 and TRBJ1-5, is DGGITQSPKYLFRKEGQNVTLSCEQNLNHDAMYWYRQDPGQGLRLIYYSQIVNDFQKGDIAEGYSVSREKKESFPLTVTSAQKNPTAFYLCASSITGTASNQPQHFGDGTRLSIL.

This chain joins TRBV18 and TRBJ2-2; D possibly corresponds to TRBD1 (6 bases). Between the trimmed V and J ends, which lost 3 bases and 1 base, there was a span of 9 bases. This CDR3 spans 15 amino acids. CDR1 is KGHSH and CDR2 is LQKENI in the germline V gene. The CDR3 DNA is TGTGCCAGCTCACCCTCGACAGGGAACACCGGGGAGCTGTTTTTT. Its translation: CASSPSTGNTGELFF.

The V gene is TRBV5-1, the J gene TRBJ1-1; TRBD1 is a possible D gene (6 bases). Germline CDR1 SGHRS, CDR2 YFSETQ. Trimming took off 4 bases at V and 0 bases at J, with 19 bases between the two ends. This CDR3 has 17 amino acids. CDR3 protein: CASSRIGGGRLNTEAFF. As DNA, the CDR3 is TGCGCCAGCAGCCGTATCGGGGGGGGGCGGCTGAACACTGAAGCTTTCTTT.

V and J are TRBV21-1 and TRBJ2-7; TRBD1, the table's D call, was not compared with the DNA. TRBV21-1 is an annotated pseudogene. The CDR3 totals 14 residues. CDR3 in amino acids: CASSTRGRAYEQYF. The CDR3 DNA reads as TGTGCCAGCAGCACAAGGGGTCGAGCCTACGAGCAGTACTTC.

The chain employs TRBV15 and TRBJ2-2; 9 bases match TRBD2. V lost 6 bases and J lost 4; bases outside the gene matches: 9. CDR1 is LNHNV, CDR2 YYDKDF, per germline (reference sequence). The CDR3 is 16 amino acids. The chain's CDR3 is CATSPAGGPSTGELFF. In DNA, the CDR3 is TGTGCCACCAGTCCCGCGGGAGGGCCGAGCACCGGGGAGCTGTTTTTT.

In its sample, this clone was seen a few times. CDR3 sequence: CASSILQGWGYTF. DNA for the CDR3: TGTGCCAGTAGTATTTTACAGGGCTGGGGCTACACCTTC. The chain combines TRBV19 with TRBJ1-2, with D possibly being TRBD1 (6 bases). The CDR3 is 13 amino acids. Looked up from germline, CDR1 is LNHDA and CDR2 is SQIVND (reference sequence). Trimming shortened V by 3 bases and J by 8 bases, and 13 bases separated the two germline ends.

This sequence joins TRBV2 and TRBJ1-1; 7 nucleotides align to TRBD1. The CDR3 spans 14 residues. The J segment lost 1 base and the V segment lost 1 base, leaving 0 bases of the junction unmatched. Germline assignment: CDR1 SNHLY and CDR2 FYNNEI. The CDR3 is CASSEEGANTEAFF. The CDR3, as DNA: TGTGCCAGCAGTGAAGAGGGGGCGAACACTGAAGCTTTCTTT.

The chain combines TRBV4-1 with TRBJ2-7; TRBD1 agrees at 9 bases. CDR1 MGHRA and CDR2 YSYEKL come from the germline V gene. This CDR3 spans 15 amino acids. Losses at the gene ends were 1 base for V and 6 bases for J; bases not matched to a gene: 7. The CDR3 spells CASSQAMGQGGEQYF. The DNA for the CDR3 is TGCGCCAGCAGCCAAGCGATGGGACAGGGAGGCGAGCAGTACTTC.

The rearrangement joins TRBV28 to TRBJ2-6; D not certain. Germline lookup yields CDR1 MDHEN and CDR2 SYDVKM. Between the trimmed V and J ends, which lost 5 bases and 2 bases, there was a span of 16 bases. The CDR3 is 17 amino acids. The CDR3 loop reads CASSPDRFTAGANVLTF. The CDR3 DNA reads TGTGCCAGCAGTCCAGACCGGTTCACAGCTGGGGCCAACGTCCTGACTTTC.

This chain uses TRBV7-2 with TRBJ1-2; possibly TRBD1 for D (5 bases). This CDR3 has 13 residues. V dropped 1 base and J dropped 7 bases, with 10 bases sitting between them. Germline CDR1 reads SGHTA; CDR2 reads FQGNSA. CDR3 in DNA: TGTGCCAGCAGCTTAGGACAGTTAGGTGGCTACACCTTC. It specifies CASSLGQLGGYTF.

This chain links TRBV4-1 with TRBJ2-1; weak D call: TRBD2 (6 bases). The V end was cut by 2 bases, the J end by 7 bases, with 18 bases between. The CDR3 has 16 residues. Germline V gene sequence: CDR1 MGHRA, CDR2 YSYEKL. The CDR3: CASSQPLASRPNEQFF. The CDR3 nucleotides read TGCGCCAGCAGCCAACCTCTAGCGAGTAGACCGAATGAGCAGTTCTTC.

The V and J genes are TRBV6-5 and TRBJ1-5; D not resolved. V lost 5 bases and J lost 0, with 11 bases in between. Germline assignment: CDR1 MNHEY and CDR2 SVGAGI. The CDR3 is 15 residues long. The CDR3 reads CASSPQRSSNQPQHF. The CDR3 DNA sequence: TGTGCCAGCAGTCCACAGAGAAGTAGCAATCAGCCCCAGCATTTT.

The chain is built from TRBV6-1 and TRBJ2-7, with 9 bases fitting TRBD1. V shed 1 base, J shed 3 bases, and the junction held 4 bases outside the gene matches. The germline gives CDR1 MNHNS, CDR2 SASEGT. CDR3 length: 15 residues. The CDR3 region is CASSEVRTGVYEQYF. The CDR3 DNA sequence: TGTGCCAGCAGTGAAGTGAGGACAGGGGTCTACGAGCAGTACTTC.

The sample holds a few counts of this clone. The chain is built from TRBV13 and TRBJ1-1; D ambiguous. The CDR3 spans 13 residues. Germline CDR1 reads PRHDT; CDR2 reads FYEKMQ (reference sequence). Trimming took off 8 bases at V and 0 bases at J, with 10 bases between the two ends. This chain's CDR3 is CASSLSMNTEAFF. In DNA, the CDR3 is TGTGCCAGCTCGTTATCTATGAACACTGAAGCTTTCTTT. The complete variable domain, with remaining parts taken from reference TRBV13 and TRBJ1-1, reads AAGVIQSPRHLIKEKRETATLKCYPIPRHDTVYWYQQGPGQDPQFLISFYEKMQSDKGSIPDRFSAQQFSDYHSELNMSSLELGDSALYFCASSLSMNTEAFFGQGTRLTVV.

Only a few counts were recorded for this clone. The chain links TRBV30 to TRBJ1-4; TRBD1 agrees at 9 bases. Germline CDR1 is GTSNPN and CDR2 is SVGIG (reference sequence). The CDR3 is 15 amino acids. V was pared by 2 bases and J by 7 bases, with 8 bases of the junction left unmatched. The CDR3 coding sequence is TGTGCCTGGAGTCCTTCTGACAGGGGGGTTGAAAAACTGTTTTTT. It codes for CAWSPSDRGVEKLFF.